The clone carrying this T cell receptor (beta chain) turned up a few times. This sample stems from a study of T cell repertoires in cytomegalovirus infection. Study summary: Matching HLA type and CMV infection were both indicated by public TCR beta signatures.

Germline V gene sequence: CDR1 LNHDA, CDR2 SQIVND (reference sequence). This CDR3 has 15 amino acids. Trimming stripped 0 bases from V and 3 bases from J, with 12 bases between. TCRdb reanalysed the reads using MiXCR and keeps one entry per CDR3 protein. This table holds some 200,000 distinct CDR3 sequences, about a tenth found once. The chain links TRBV19 to TRBJ2-7; TRBD1 or TRBD2 may be the D gene (5 bases each). Input material: PBMCs. The receptor was isolated from a human donor in good health (CMV status not recorded). Some clones in this sample may be carry-over from other donors' samples. The CDR3 region has the DNA TGTGCCAGTAGTATAGATCCGGGACCGAGCTACGAGCAGTACTTC. Translating it yields CASSIDPGPSYEQYF.